Sequencing of this TCR beta chain was carried out in a study of PD-L1 blockade in urothelial cancer. Study overall: Atezolizumab at 1,200 mg intravenously every 3 weeks was started by patients in 2014. Counts from blood samples showed a median of about 150,000 T cells. Blood underwent analysis 3 weeks (second dose) and 6 weeks after treatment began.

Indicated time point: pretreatment peripheral blood. The germline V and J ends were trimmed by 5 bases and 5 bases, with 12 bases remaining between them. The CDR3 covers 13 residues. Germline lookup yields CDR1 MNHEY and CDR2 SMNVEV (reference sequence). Produced via immunoSEQ multiplex PCR; TCRdb's table is partial and in-frame only. The table shows 35,000 to 40,000 clones, with about 82% occurring only once. The rearrangement links TRBV27 to TRBJ2-5; TRBD2 might be the D (5 bases). The clonotype comes from a man older than 75 with urothelial cancer. The source material was PBMCs, sampled around atezolizumab (anti-PD-L1) treatment. CDR3 amino acids: CASSHGVRETQYF. The CDR3 nucleotides are TGTGCCAGCAGTCACGGGGTGCGGGAGACCCAGTACTTC.